This record covers a single T cell receptor (beta chain). No antigen is known for it. CDR1 is SGHRS and CDR2 is YFSETQ in the germline V gene. This CDR3 is built from 17 residues. V was clipped by 4 bases and J by 0 bases; unmatched bases: 7. Clones were sequenced by immunoSEQ multiplex PCR, and TCRdb holds only the in-frame ones, with some missing. The profile covers more than 100,000 clones, with roughly 88% appearing a single time and about 5% taken by the ten largest. The sample is drawn from a study of T cell responses to AZD1222 COVID-19 vaccine. As for the study in general: Second-dose recipients at about 4 or about 12 weeks were treated as one pooled group. Findings of the study overall: Spike-specific TCR repertoires showed rising breadth and depth after two AZD1222 doses. Clonal diversity was possibly underestimated, and the donors were mostly white British, with more females. No repertoire was sampled before or during the peak T cell response, only after it.

V gene TRBV5-1 combines with J gene TRBJ1-6; 7 bases are shared with TRBD1. Sequencing used peripheral blood, obtained on day 0 of AZD1222 vaccination. This receptor was obtained from an adult in good health. CDR3: CASSPEGASSYNSPLHF. The CDR3 region has the DNA TGCGCCAGCAGCCCGGAGGGGGCGAGCTCCTATAATTCACCCCTCCACTTT.